This TCR beta chain emerged from a study of blood T cell repertoires in COVID-19. Looked up from germline, CDR1 is SGHNT and CDR2 is YYREEE (reference sequence). CDR3 length equals 11 residues. Trimming cost V 9 bases and J 11 bases; bases outside gene matches: 9. As processed by the authors: Estimates of nucleated cell counts were drawn from the amplification of reference gene primers. The repertoire was sequenced with immunoSEQ multiplex PCR; TCRdb's copy has only in-frame clones and lacks some. The DNA gave D and trimming, while V, J and clone size come from that table. The table lists about 120,000 clones, approximately 90% of them singletons.

The sample comprised peripheral blood. This receptor was taken from a woman aged 50 to 65 with acute or convalescent COVID-19. The rearrangement links TRBV5-4 to TRBJ1-1, with 8 bases that match TRBD1. The DNA for the CDR3 is TGTGCCATCGACAGGGGCCGAGGGGCTTTCTTT. Translated: CAIDRGRGAFF.